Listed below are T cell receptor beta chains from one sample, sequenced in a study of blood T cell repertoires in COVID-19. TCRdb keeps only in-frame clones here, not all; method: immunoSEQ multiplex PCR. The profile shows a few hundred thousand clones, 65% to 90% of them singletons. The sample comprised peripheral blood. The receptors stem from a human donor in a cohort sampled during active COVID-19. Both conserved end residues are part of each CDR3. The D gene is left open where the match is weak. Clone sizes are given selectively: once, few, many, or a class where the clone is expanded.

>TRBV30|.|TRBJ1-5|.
TGTGCCTGCGACCCGGGACACGGTCAGCCCCAGCATTTT
CACDPGHGQPQHF
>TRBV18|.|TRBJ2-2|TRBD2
TGTGCCAGCTCACCCCAACCGGCGGGAGGGCACACCGGGGAGCTGTTTTTT
CASSPQPAGGHTGELFF
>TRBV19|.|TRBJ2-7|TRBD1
TGTGCCAGTAGCCCATGGGGGACAGGGACCAACGAGCAGTACTTC
CASSPWGTGTNEQYF
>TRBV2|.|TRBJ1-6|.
TGTGCCAGCAGAAGCACAGGGTTGAATTCACCCCTCCACTTT
CASRSTGLNSPLHF
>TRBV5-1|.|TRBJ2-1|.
TGCGCCAGCAGCTTTGAGCGGAACAATGAGCAGTTCTTC
CASSFERNNEQFF
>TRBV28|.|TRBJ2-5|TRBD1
TGTGCCAGCAGGACCCAGGGGGTCAATCAAGAGACCCAGTACTTC
CASRTQGVNQETQYF
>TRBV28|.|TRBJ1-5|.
TGTGGGGCAGGGAGGCATGATCAGCCCCAGCATTTT
CGAGRHDQPQHF
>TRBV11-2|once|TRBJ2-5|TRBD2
TGTGCCAGCAGCACCAACCCCCTCACTAGCGGCTATCAAGAGACCCAGTACTTC
CASSTNPLTSGYQETQYF
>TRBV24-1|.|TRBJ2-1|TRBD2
TGTGCCACCAGAGAGGGGCGGGAGCTGGGGGAGCAGTTCTTC
CATREGRELGEQFF
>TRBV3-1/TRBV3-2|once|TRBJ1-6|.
TGTGCCAGCAGCCAAGGCGGGGGAGGGGCGCGGAATTCACCCCTCCACTTT
CASSQGGGGARNSPLHF
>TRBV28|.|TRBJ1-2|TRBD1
TGTGCCAGCAGTTTACCGGACAGGAGACTAGATGGCTACACCTTC
CASSLPDRRLDGYTF
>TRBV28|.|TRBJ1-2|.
TGTGCCAGCAGTTCGGCGAGGGGGTATGGCTACACCTTC
CASSSARGYGYTF
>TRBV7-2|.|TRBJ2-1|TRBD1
TGTGCCTCCACCCCCGGGACAGGGGGCAATGAGCAGTTCTTC
CASTPGTGGNEQFF
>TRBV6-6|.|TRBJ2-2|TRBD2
TGTGCCAGCAGTCCGGGACTAGCGGAGTTCACCGGGGAGCTGTTTTTT
CASSPGLAEFTGELFF
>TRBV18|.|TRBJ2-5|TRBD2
TGTGCCAGCTCACTAATCGGGGGGGAGACCCAGTACTTC
CASSLIGGETQYF
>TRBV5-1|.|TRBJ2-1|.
TGCGCCAGCAGCTTGGAGACTAGTTACGAGCAGTTCTTC
CASSLETSYEQFF
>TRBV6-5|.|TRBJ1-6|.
TGTGCCAGCAGTTACTCGGACAGCTATAATTCACCCCTCCACTTT
CASSYSDSYNSPLHF
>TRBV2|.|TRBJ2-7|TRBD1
TGTGCCAGCAGCGCTCGACAGGGTACAGCCGAGCAGTACTTC
CASSARQGTAEQYF
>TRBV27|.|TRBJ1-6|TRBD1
TGTGCCAGCAGTTTATCGGGACAGAATTCACCCCTCCACTTT
CASSLSGQNSPLHF
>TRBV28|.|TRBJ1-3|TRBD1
TGTGCCAGCAGTAAATCTTTAGGGACAGCTGGAAACACCATATATTTT
CASSKSLGTAGNTIYF
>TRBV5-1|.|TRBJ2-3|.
TGCGCCAGCAGCTGGCCCAGGGCGACAGATACGCAGTATTTT
CASSWPRATDTQYF
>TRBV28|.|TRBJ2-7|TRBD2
TGTGCCAGCAGTCCCCGCGGGGGTTGGTACGAGCAGTACTTC
CASSPRGGWYEQYF
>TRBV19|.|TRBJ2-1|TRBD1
TGTGCCAGTAGCAAGACAGGGGGCGACTACAATGAGCAGTTCTTC
CASSKTGGDYNEQFF
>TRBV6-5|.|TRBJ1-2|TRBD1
TGTGCCAACCGGGACAGGGGAACCAACTATGGCTACACCTTC
CANRDRGTNYGYTF
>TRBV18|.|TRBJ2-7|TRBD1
TGTGCCAGCTCACCGAGGACAGGTGAGGGCTACGAGCAGTACTTC
CASSPRTGEGYEQYF
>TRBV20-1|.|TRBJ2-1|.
TGCAGTGCTGCCACCGAGCGGCAGTTCTTC
CSAATERQFF
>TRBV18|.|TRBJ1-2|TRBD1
TGTGCCAGCTCCCGCGCCGGGACAGGGAATGGCTACACCTTC
CASSRAGTGNGYTF
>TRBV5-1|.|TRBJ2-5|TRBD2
TGCGCCAGCAGCTTGGCCCCAGCGGGAGGGGGGCAAGAGACCCAGTACTTC
CASSLAPAGGGQETQYF
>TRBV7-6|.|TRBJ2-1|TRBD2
TGTGCCAGCAGCCCCGTCTGGGGGGGTCCCTCCTACAATGAGCAGTTCTTC
CASSPVWGGPSYNEQFF
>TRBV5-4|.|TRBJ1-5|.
TGTGCCAGCAGCTCCATCGGGAGCAATCAGCCCCAGCATTTT
CASSSIGSNQPQHF
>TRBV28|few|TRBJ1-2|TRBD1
TGTGCCAGCAGGATAAGACAGGGAAGCGGCTACACCTTC
CASRIRQGSGYTF
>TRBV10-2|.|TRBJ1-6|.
TGCGCCAGCAGACTAACCTGGGAGCTGAGCTATAATTCACCCCTCCACTTT
CASRLTWELSYNSPLHF
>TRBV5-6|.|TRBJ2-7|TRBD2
TGTGCCAGCAGCATCTCGTTACTAGCGGGAGTTTCATACGAGCAGTACTTC
CASSISLLAGVSYEQYF
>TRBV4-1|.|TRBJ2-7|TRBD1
TGCGCCAGCAGCCAAGTATGGGGACAGCCCTACGAGCAGTACTTC
CASSQVWGQPYEQYF
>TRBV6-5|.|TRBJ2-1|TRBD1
TGTGCCAGCAGTTACTCCCGGGACAGGGGGTTTGAGTTCTTC
CASSYSRDRGFEFF
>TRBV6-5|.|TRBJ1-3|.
TGTGCCAGCAGTACAGGCCCTGGAAACACCATATATTTT
CASSTGPGNTIYF
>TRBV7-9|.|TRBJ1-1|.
TGTGCCAGCAGCACATTATACAGGACCCCTGAAGCTTTCTTT
CASSTLYRTPEAFF
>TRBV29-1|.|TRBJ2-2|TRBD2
TGCAGCGTTGAAGCCCCCCGCGGGGGGCGGAGAACCGGGGAGCTGTTTTTT
CSVEAPRGGRRTGELFF
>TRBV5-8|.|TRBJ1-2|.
TGTGCCAGCAGCTCCTACTTGGACACCAGCTATGGCTACACCTTC
CASSSYLDTSYGYTF
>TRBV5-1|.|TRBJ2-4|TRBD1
TGCGCCAGCAGCTTGGGACAGGGAAAAAACATTCAGTACTTC
CASSLGQGKNIQYF
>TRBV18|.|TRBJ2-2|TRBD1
TGTGCCAGCAAACCGGGACAGGAGCCCACCGGGGAGCTGTTTTTT
CASKPGQEPTGELFF
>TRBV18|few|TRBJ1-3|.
TGTGCCAGCTCATGGACATCTGGAAACACCATATATTTT
CASSWTSGNTIYF
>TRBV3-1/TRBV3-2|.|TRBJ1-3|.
TGTGCCAGCAGCCAAGATCAGGGCAACGGAAACACCATATATTTT
CASSQDQGNGNTIYF
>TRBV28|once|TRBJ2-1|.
TGTGCCAGCAGTTCTCCTCCGTTCTCCTACAATGAGCAGTTCTTC
CASSSPPFSYNEQFF
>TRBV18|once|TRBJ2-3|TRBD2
TGTGCCAGCTCACCCCTCTGGGGTAGCGGGTACACAGATACGCAGTATTTT
CASSPLWGSGYTDTQYF